This T cell receptor beta chain comes out of a study of blood T cell repertoires in COVID-19. Across the whole study: Samples came from the United States, Italy and Spain, spanning acute and convalescent COVID-19. T cells, B-cell-depleted T cells, or PBMCs supplied cDNA or gDNA.

Per the authors' pipeline: Researchers report that nucleated cell counts were estimated from reference gene primer amplification. Measured with immunoSEQ multiplex PCR; TCRdb has only the in-frame clones, and not every one. V and J calls and clone size follow that table, whereas D and trimming were derived from the DNA. The sample comprises about 240,000 clones, about 84% of which are singletons, and about 12% rests with the top ten. The sequenced sample was peripheral blood. The sequence derives from an elderly man with acute or convalescent COVID-19.

CDR3 loop: CASSLNQITNSPLHF. For the CDR3, the DNA is TGTGCCAGCAGCTTAAACCAGATTACAAATTCACCCCTCCACTTT. This sequence joins TRBV13 and TRBJ1-6; D is ambiguous. With 2 bases removed from V and 7 bases from J, the gap between germline ends came to 12 bases. Germline V lookup: CDR1 PRHDT, CDR2 FYEKMQ (reference sequence). This CDR3 contains 15 residues.